This T cell receptor beta chain was retrieved from a study of cytomegalovirus exposure and HLA in healthy donors. Study context: Earlier, 117 million unique TCR beta sequences were recovered from about 200 million T cells by an analysis.

Researchers ran the PCR with 60 Vbeta and 13 Jbeta primers. Profiled with immunoSEQ multiplex PCR; TCRdb holds only in-frame clones, not every one. The sample shows approximately 160,000 clones, more than 75% of them seen only once. Sequenced input: PBMCs. The TCR sequence derives from a girl aged 2-10 years in good health and CMV-seropositive.

The CDR3 reads CAWSAGTSVYTDTQYF. CDR3 coding DNA: TGTGCCTGGAGTGCCGGGACTAGCGTTTACACAGATACGCAGTATTTT. V gene TRBV30 combines with J gene TRBJ2-3; 10 bases line up with TRBD2. Germline V gene data show CDR1 as GTSNPN and CDR2 as SVGIG (reference sequence). CDR3 length: 16 residues. With 1 base clipped from V and 2 bases from J, the junction kept 6 bases outside the gene matches.